Listed here are 25 T cell receptor beta chains from one sample, sequenced in a study of OX40 agonist ivuxolimab in advanced cancers. Here immunoSEQ multiplex PCR was the method, and the copy in TCRdb shows in-frame clones only, minus some. Among about 62,000 clones listed, about 85% were seen once. This material consisted of CD4+ or CD8+ T cells sorted from blood, taken in a trial of the OX40 agonist ivuxolimab. These receptors came from an adult with an advanced solid tumor such as melanoma, head and neck, liver or kidney cancer.

This rearrangement joins TRBV11-2 to TRBJ1-5; D perhaps matches TRBD1 (5 bases). The CDR3 has 15 residues. Deletions cut 1 base from V and 7 bases from J, with 14 bases between. The germline V gene has CDR1 SGHAT and CDR2 FQNNGV. This chain's CDR3 is CASSLAGGAAQPQHF. For the CDR3, the DNA is TGTGCCAGCAGCTTAGCTGGGGGAGCAGCGCAGCCCCAGCATTTT.

This chain links TRBV5-1 with TRBJ1-1; D gene ambiguous. The CDR3 runs 14 residues. In germline, CDR1 is SGHRS, CDR2 YFSETQ. Between the trimmed V and J ends, which lost 2 bases and 2 bases, there was a span of 10 bases. Here the CDR3 reads CASSLDPSNTEAFF. As DNA, the CDR3 is TGCGCCAGCAGCTTAGACCCTTCCAACACTGAAGCTTTCTTT.

This chain joins TRBV7-3 and TRBJ2-1; no firm D call. The CDR3 has 16 amino acids. In germline, CDR1 is SGHTA, CDR2 FQGTGA. V was pared by 5 bases and J by 2 bases, with 16 bases between. The CDR3 sequence is CASSLMGSPTYNEQFF. CDR3 coding DNA: TGTGCCAGCAGCCTTATGGGGTCCCCGACCTACAATGAGCAGTTCTTC.

The genes are TRBV28 and TRBJ2-3; perhaps TRBD1 as D (5 bases). Between the trimmed V and J ends, which lost 4 bases and 1 base, there was a span of 12 bases. Per the germline V gene, CDR1 is MDHEN and CDR2 is SYDVKM. This CDR3 has 15 amino acids. DNA of the CDR3: TGTGCCAGCAGTTGGGGCTCGTCAGGCACAGATACGCAGTATTTT. Amino acid sequence: CASSWGSSGTDTQYF.

This clone was detected a few times. J is TRBJ2-7 and V is TRBV6-5; TRBD2 is a possible D gene (6 bases). The germline V gene has CDR1 MNHEY and CDR2 SVGAGI. Trimming left V 6 bases short and J 2 bases short, with 14 bases between. This CDR3 is 14 amino acids long. Written as DNA, the CDR3 is TGTGCCAGCAGCGCCGGGACTGCCACCTACGAGCAGTACTTC. Amino acid sequence: CASSAGTATYEQYF.

This chain connects TRBV6-1 to TRBJ2-6; D gene ambiguous. The CDR3 totals 15 residues. CDR1 and CDR2 (germline): MNHNS, SASEGT. V was cut by 7 bases and J by 0 bases, with 10 bases left in between. The CDR3 DNA reads TGTGCCAGCACACAAGGGATCTCTGGGGCCAACGTCCTGACTTTC. Encoded protein: CASTQGISGANVLTF.

The genes are TRBV9 and TRBJ1-4; 7 bases are a match to TRBD1. The CDR3 length is 15 residues. V gave up 7 bases and J gave up 0 bases; unmatched junction bases: 6. Germline CDR1 reads SGDLS; CDR2 reads YYNGEE. DNA of the CDR3: TGTGCCAGCGCATCTGGGACAGCAACTAATGAAAAACTGTTTTTT. Protein product: CASASGTATNEKLFF.

CDR3: CASSRTAGGPYGYTF. In DNA, the CDR3 is TGTGCCAGCAGTAGGACAGCTGGGGGCCCCTATGGCTACACCTTC. The rearrangement joins TRBV6-5 to TRBJ1-2; TRBD1 might be the D (6 bases). The V end lost 5 bases, the J end lost 4 bases, and 17 bases lay between the germline ends. The germline V gene encodes CDR1 MNHEY and CDR2 SVGAGI. The CDR3 extends over 15 amino acids.

The chain recombines TRBV18 with TRBJ1-1; D may be TRBD1 (6 bases). V gave up 4 bases and J gave up 5 bases, with 11 bases separating them. In germline, CDR1 is KGHSH, CDR2 LQKENI. The CDR3 covers 13 residues. CDR3 in DNA: TGTGCCAGCTCACAGGGGGAGGGAACTGAAGCTTTCTTT. It is translated as CASSQGEGTEAFF.

V is TRBV2 and J is TRBJ2-3; D is ambiguous. V lost 4 bases and J 4 bases, leaving 12 bases between the germline ends. The CDR3 is 14 residues long. The V gene's germline CDR1 is SNHLY and CDR2 FYNNEI. The CDR3 sequence: CASSVSRFADTQYF. CDR3 bases: TGTGCCAGCAGTGTGAGCAGGTTTGCAGATACGCAGTATTTT.

V and J are TRBV19 and TRBJ2-3, with TRBD1 as a possible D gene (5 bases). The germline V gene encodes CDR1 LNHDA and CDR2 SQIVND (reference sequence). CDR3 size: 14 residues. Deletions cut 6 bases from V and 0 bases from J, with 10 bases between. The CDR3 region is CASSQGFSTDTQYF. The CDR3 DNA reads TGTGCCAGTAGCCAGGGATTTAGCACAGATACGCAGTATTTT.

This chain uses TRBV28 with TRBJ1-1; D remains unclear. CDR3 length equals 14 residues. The germline V and J ends were trimmed by 5 bases and 1 base, with 11 bases remaining between them. Germline CDR1 reads MDHEN; CDR2 reads SYDVKM. The CDR3 coding sequence is TGTGCCAGCAGTACCCCTACAGCGAACACTGAAGCTTTCTTT. Translation gives CASSTPTANTEAFF.

The chain carries TRBV28 and TRBJ1-4; D is unclear. This CDR3 comprises 15 residues. CDR1 is MDHEN, CDR2 SYDVKM, per germline. V lost 5 bases, J lost 0 bases, and 10 bases lay in between. The CDR3 loop is CASSLMGTTNEKLFF. CDR3 sequence (DNA): TGTGCCAGCAGTCTAATGGGAACAACTAATGAAAAACTGTTTTTT.

This chain connects TRBV7-3 to TRBJ2-1; possible D gene TRBD2, 5 bases. Germline V CDR1 and CDR2: SGHTA, FQGTGA. Trimming removed 5 bases from V and 9 bases from J, with 23 bases in between. There are 16 residues in the CDR3. The CDR3 here is CASSPTLAQSRGEQFF. Written as DNA, the CDR3 is TGTGCCAGCAGCCCCACCCTAGCCCAGAGTAGAGGTGAGCAGTTCTTC.

V gene TRBV5-5 combines with J gene TRBJ2-2; D is possibly TRBD1 or TRBD2 (5 bases each). Germline V lookup: CDR1 SGHKS, CDR2 YYEKEE (reference sequence). Trimming left V 4 bases short and J 1 base short, with 14 bases between. The CDR3 has 16 amino acids. The CDR3 DNA reads TGTGCCAGCAGCAGTCTGGGGGTTTTGAACACCGGGGAGCTGTTTTTT. Translation: CASSSLGVLNTGELFF.

The rearrangement uses TRBV7-8 and TRBJ2-1; 9 positions agree with TRBD1. Losses at the gene ends were 6 bases for V and 4 bases for J; bases not matched to a gene: 4. Germline CDR1 SGHVS, CDR2 FQNEAQ. The CDR3 sequence is 14 residues long. CDR3 protein: CASSLDRGYNEQFF. DNA for the CDR3: TGTGCCAGCAGTCTGGACAGGGGATACAATGAGCAGTTCTTC.

The CDR3 is CASSGTDFTEQYF. CDR3 DNA sequence: TGTGCCAGCAGTGGCACGGATTTTACAGAGCAGTACTTC. The chain is built from TRBV25-1 and TRBJ2-7; the D is unclear. The CDR3 loop spans 13 amino acids. Between the trimmed V and J ends, which lost 4 bases and 7 bases, there was a span of 14 bases. Germline values: CDR1 MGHDK, CDR2 SYGVNS.

The chain joins TRBV7-2 to TRBJ2-7; 7 bases align to TRBD1. CDR3 size: 15 residues. Trimming cost V 0 bases and J 3 bases; bases outside gene matches: 5. CDR1 SGHTA and CDR2 FQGNSA come from the germline V gene. The CDR3 DNA follows: TGTGCCAGCAGCTTAGCCCGGGACAGCGTCTACGAGCAGTACTTC. This gives the protein CASSLARDSVYEQYF.

With respect to this clone: This CDR3 is also generated by other DNA sequences in the sample. The V call is TRBV9, the J call TRBJ1-2; D ambiguous. In germline, CDR1 is SGDLS, CDR2 YYNGEE. There are 13 residues in the CDR3. Between the trimmed V and J ends, which lost 4 bases and 8 bases, there was a span of 15 bases. The CDR3 region is CASSTEVSGGYTF. CDR3 nucleotides: TGTGCCAGCAGCACCGAAGTCTCTGGCGGCTACACCTTC. Combining the CDR3 with reference TRBV9 and TRBJ1-2 gives the whole variable domain DSGVTQTPKHLITATGQRVTLRCSPRSGDLSVYWYQQSLDQGLQFLIQYYNGEERAKGNILERFSAQQFPDLHSELNLSSLELGDSALYFCASSTEVSGGYTFGSGTRLTVV.

In its sample, this clone was seen once. This chain uses TRBV7-8 with TRBJ1-5; D gene ambiguous. Per the germline V gene, CDR1 is SGHVS and CDR2 is FQNEAQ. The CDR3 sequence is 14 residues long. The V end lost 3 bases, the J end lost 2 bases, and 8 bases lay between the germline ends. The CDR3 nucleotides are TGTGCCAGCAGCTTGGTAAGGGGCAATCAGCCCCAGCATTTT. Its protein is CASSLVRGNQPQHF.

The CDR3 here is CASSRAGNTIYF. The CDR3 bases are TGTGCCAGCAGCCGGGCCGGAAACACCATATATTTT. V and J are TRBV11-2 and TRBJ1-3; D ambiguous. This CDR3 contains 12 residues. The germline V gene has CDR1 SGHAT and CDR2 FQNNGV. With 5 bases removed from V and 4 bases from J, the gap between germline ends came to 6 bases.

The chain's CDR3 is CASSPHGGVYNEQFF. CDR3 coding DNA: TGTGCCAGCAGCCCTCACGGCGGGGTCTACAATGAGCAGTTCTTC. The chain recombines TRBV7-3 with TRBJ2-1; possibly TRBD2 for D (6 bases). The V and J ends lost 5 bases and 3 bases respectively, with 14 bases between them. The CDR3 is made up of 15 amino acids. CDR1 SGHTA and CDR2 FQGTGA come from the germline V gene.

The chain carries TRBV5-4 and TRBJ2-7; TRBD2 matches at 10 bases. The trim removed 0 bases at V and 6 bases at J, leaving 6 bases unmatched. The CDR3 sequence is 15 residues long. The V gene's germline CDR1 is SGHNT and CDR2 YYREEE (reference sequence). The CDR3 DNA is TGTGCCAGCAGCTTGGGGGGACTAGCGCGTGGCGAGCAGTACTTC. It specifies CASSLGGLARGEQYF.

This chain joins TRBV27 and TRBJ2-7, with D perhaps matching TRBD1 or TRBD2 (6 bases each). Looked up from germline, CDR1 is MNHEY and CDR2 is SMNVEV (reference sequence). CDR3 length: 16 amino acids. The V end was cut by 4 bases, the J end by 1 base, with 17 bases between. The CDR3 is CASSSLPGAASYEQYF. CDR3 nucleotides: TGTGCCAGCAGTTCCCTCCCGGGGGCCGCATCCTACGAGCAGTACTTC.

This chain uses TRBV7-2 with TRBJ2-7, with TRBD1 matching over 9 bases. Trimming at V came to 2 bases and at J to 2 bases, leaving 4 bases not matched to a gene. CDR1 is SGHTA, CDR2 FQGNSA, per germline. This CDR3 spans 15 amino acids. The CDR3 loop is CASSLMGQGTYEQYF. CDR3 DNA sequence: TGTGCCAGCAGCTTAATGGGACAGGGAACCTACGAGCAGTACTTC.